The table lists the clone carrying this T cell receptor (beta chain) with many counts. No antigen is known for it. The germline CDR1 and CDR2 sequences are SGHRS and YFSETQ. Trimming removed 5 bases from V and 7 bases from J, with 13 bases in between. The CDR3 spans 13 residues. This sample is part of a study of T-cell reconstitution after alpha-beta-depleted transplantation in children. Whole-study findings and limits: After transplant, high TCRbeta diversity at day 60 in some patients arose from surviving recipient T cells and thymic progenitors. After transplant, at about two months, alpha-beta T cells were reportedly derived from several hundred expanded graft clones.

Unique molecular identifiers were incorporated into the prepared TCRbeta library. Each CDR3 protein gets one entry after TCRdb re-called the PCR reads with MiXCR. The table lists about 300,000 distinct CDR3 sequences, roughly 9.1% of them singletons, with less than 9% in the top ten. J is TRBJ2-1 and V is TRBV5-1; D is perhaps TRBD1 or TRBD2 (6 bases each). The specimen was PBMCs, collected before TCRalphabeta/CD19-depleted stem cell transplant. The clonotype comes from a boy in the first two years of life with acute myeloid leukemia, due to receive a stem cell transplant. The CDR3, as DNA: TGCGCCAGCAGACGTCCGGGGGCGAATGAGCAGTTCTTC. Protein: CASRRPGANEQFF.